The 26 T cell receptor beta chains reported below all come from one sample, sequenced in a study of OX40 agonist ivuxolimab in advanced cancers. Clones were read by immunoSEQ multiplex PCR, and TCRdb kept only the in-frame ones, dropping some. The table lists 40,000 or so clones, approximately 87% of them singletons. This specimen was CD4+ or CD8+ T cells sorted from blood, taken in a trial of the OX40 agonist ivuxolimab. These receptors were collected from an adult with an advanced solid tumor such as melanoma, head and neck, liver or kidney cancer.

This clone was seen only once. The J gene is TRBJ1-2, the V gene TRBV29-1; 7 bases align to TRBD1. The ends lost 3 bases at V and 3 bases at J; junction bases unmatched: 10. Germline assignment: CDR1 SQVTM and CDR2 ANQGSEA. The CDR3 length is 15 residues. CDR3 loop: CSVEYRDRGDYGYTF. CDR3 coding DNA: TGCAGCGTTGAGTATAGGGACAGAGGGGACTATGGCTACACCTTC.

The gene calls are TRBV6-1 and TRBJ2-1; 10 nucleotides align to TRBD1. The CDR3 loop spans 17 amino acids. The J segment lost 9 bases and the V segment lost 0 bases, leaving 11 bases of the junction unmatched. In germline, CDR1 is MNHNS, CDR2 SASEGT. CDR3: CASSEAKTGQGMSEQFF. CDR3 in DNA: TGTGCCAGCAGTGAAGCGAAGACGGGACAGGGGATGAGTGAGCAGTTCTTC.

CDR3 sequence (DNA): TGTGCCAGCAGCTCCGGACAGGGAAGCTTCTATGGCTACACCTTC. Protein product: CASSSGQGSFYGYTF. This chain uses TRBV5-8 with TRBJ1-2; 8 bases agree with TRBD1. Looked up from germline, CDR1 is SGHTS and CDR2 is YDEGEE. The length of the CDR3 is 15 residues. The J segment lost 4 bases and the V segment lost 3 bases, leaving 8 bases of the junction unmatched.

V gene TRBV14 combines with J gene TRBJ2-1; the D call may be TRBD1 or TRBD2 (5 bases each). The CDR3 length is 12 residues. V was clipped by 2 bases and J by 14 bases, with 13 bases between them. In germline, CDR1 is SGHDN, CDR2 FVKESK. The CDR3 reads CASSQYRDGKFF. CDR3 sequence (DNA): TGTGCCAGCAGCCAATACCGGGACGGCAAGTTCTTC. Based on the CDR3 plus reference TRBV14 and TRBJ2-1, the full variable domain is EAGVTQFPSHSVIEKGQTVTLRCDPISGHDNLYWYRRVMGKEIKFLLHFVKESKQDESGMPNNRFLAERTGGTYSTLKVQPAELEDSGVYFCASSQYRDGKFFGPGTRLTVL.

The J gene is TRBJ2-1, the V gene TRBV9; the match to TRBD2 covers 8 bases. V was clipped by 5 bases and J by 6 bases; unmatched bases: 13. The CDR3 contains 16 residues. The V gene's germline CDR1 is SGDLS and CDR2 YYNGEE. The DNA for the CDR3 is TGTGCCAGCAGTCCTTGGGGGACTAGTCCCTTCAATGAGCAGTTCTTC. Protein product: CASSPWGTSPFNEQFF.

The V and J genes are TRBV18 and TRBJ2-1; D is unresolved. The CDR3 spans 14 residues. The germline V gene has CDR1 KGHSH and CDR2 LQKENI. V lost 0 bases and J lost 7, with 10 bases in between. The CDR3: CASSPPSPINEQFF. The CDR3 coding sequence is TGTGCCAGCTCACCACCGAGCCCCATAAATGAGCAGTTCTTC.

This clone was counted only a few times. The chain joins TRBV19 to TRBJ2-1; 10 positions match TRBD2. The germline CDR1 and CDR2 sequences are LNHDA and SQIVND (reference sequence). The CDR3 covers 19 residues. The V gene end was trimmed by 0 bases and the J gene end by 2 bases; junction bases not matched to a gene: 10. The CDR3 DNA reads as TGTGCCAGTAGTATAGATTGGGGTAGCGGGGGGACACCCTACAATGAGCAGTTCTTC. Translating it yields CASSIDWGSGGTPYNEQFF.

The J gene is TRBJ2-3, the V gene TRBV7-9; 10 bases are a match to TRBD1. There are 17 residues in the CDR3. CDR1 and CDR2 from the germline V gene are SEHNR and FQNEAQ (reference sequence). The J segment lost 1 base and the V segment lost 5 bases, leaving 9 bases of the junction unmatched. CDR3 DNA sequence: TGTGCCAGCAGCGACCTCCGGGGGACAGGGGGCACAGATACGCAGTATTTT. Translated, it gives CASSDLRGTGGTDTQYF. The whole variable domain, remainder taken from reference TRBV7-9 and TRBJ2-3, is DTGVSQNPRHKITKRGQNVTFRCDPISEHNRLYWYRQTLGQGPEFLTYFQNEAQLEKSRLLSDRFSAERPKGSFSTLEIQRTEQGDSAMYLCASSDLRGTGGTDTQYFGPGTRLTVL.

The chain recombines TRBV18 with TRBJ2-7, with D maybe TRBD2 (5 bases). The germline V and J ends were trimmed by 5 bases and 2 bases, with 13 bases remaining between them. The germline CDR1 and CDR2 sequences are KGHSH and LQKENI. The CDR3 is 14 residues long. CDR3 amino acids: CASSMRTPAYEQYF. The CDR3 DNA reads TGTGCCAGCTCAATGAGGACTCCTGCCTACGAGCAGTACTTC.

This chain joins TRBV7-6 and TRBJ2-7; tentatively, D is TRBD1 (6 bases). CDR3 length equals 15 residues. Germline CDR1 and CDR2: SGHVS and FNYEAQ. Trimming took 2 bases from V and 6 from J, leaving 17 bases between them. The CDR3 sequence is CASSLSQTGDGEQYF. As DNA, the CDR3 is TGTGCCAGCAGCTTAAGCCAGACAGGCGACGGCGAGCAGTACTTC.

The CDR3 DNA reads as TGTGCTAGTGGTTTGGTACAAGGGGGCGCGGCTGGGGCCAACGTCCTGACTTTC. It is translated as CASGLVQGGAAGANVLTF. The chain carries TRBV12-5 and TRBJ2-6; 7 bases map to TRBD1. The length of the CDR3 is 18 residues. Germline-derived CDR1 and CDR2 are LGHNT and FRNRAP. V was pared by 0 bases and J by 2 bases, with 7 bases of the junction left unmatched.

This clone was observed once. The chain combines TRBV6-1 with TRBJ2-7; TRBD1 agrees at 7 bases. Germline CDR1 is MNHNS and CDR2 is SASEGT. Unmatched junction bases numbered 12, after V lost 2 bases and J lost 2 bases. The CDR3 loop spans 17 amino acids. CDR3 loop: CASSERGPGYRTYEQYF. The CDR3, as DNA: TGTGCCAGCAGTGAAAGGGGGCCAGGATATAGGACCTACGAGCAGTACTTC.

This sequence joins TRBV10-3 and TRBJ2-5; D is undetermined. The J call could be wrong; TRBJ2-7 is a better fit for the DNA end. The CDR3 runs to 13 residues. Germline values: CDR1 ENHRY, CDR2 SYGVKD. CDR3 protein: CAISESAFYEQYF. The CDR3 nucleotides are TGTGCCATCAGTGAGTCGGCCTTCTACGAGCAGTACTTC.

The chain combines TRBV2 with TRBJ1-4, with D uncertain. V lost 6 bases, J lost 7 bases, and 12 bases lay in between. The CDR3 runs 13 residues. The germline V gene has CDR1 SNHLY and CDR2 FYNNEI. The CDR3 DNA reads TGTGCCAGCAGGGTCCGGACCTCTGAAAAACTGTTTTTT. Its protein is CASRVRTSEKLFF.

The rearrangement links TRBV6-1 to TRBJ1-2, with TRBD1 identical over 7 bases. Per the germline V gene, CDR1 is MNHNS and CDR2 is SASEGT. V lost 6 bases to trimming and J lost 3 bases; unmatched junction nucleotides: 7. This CDR3 region has 14 residues. The CDR3 DNA reads as TGTGCCAGCAGACTAGCCGGGACAGACTATGGCTACACCTTC. Translating it yields CASRLAGTDYGYTF.

The chain carries TRBV5-1 and TRBJ1-5; D remains ambiguous. Between the trimmed V and J ends, which lost 0 bases and 3 bases, there was a span of 7 bases. Germline V lookup: CDR1 SGHRS, CDR2 YFSETQ. This CDR3 region has 14 residues. CDR3 in amino acids: CASSLDGDNQPQHF. CDR3 DNA sequence: TGCGCCAGCAGCTTGGATGGAGACAATCAGCCCCAGCATTTT.

The gene calls are TRBV5-1 and TRBJ1-4, with TRBD1 matching over 8 bases. Unmatched junction bases numbered 3, after V lost 4 bases and J lost 4 bases. Per germline, CDR1 SGHRS and CDR2 YFSETQ. This CDR3 has 14 amino acids. CDR3 DNA: TGCGCCAGCAGCCCGGGACAGGATAATGAAAAACTGTTTTTT. Its translation: CASSPGQDNEKLFF.

The chain uses TRBV11-2 and TRBJ2-5, with D unclear. Trimming removed 3 bases from V and 0 bases from J, with 5 bases in between. The CDR3 loop spans 13 amino acids. Looked up from germline, CDR1 is SGHAT and CDR2 is FQNNGV. The CDR3: CASSLPYQETQYF. The CDR3 bases are TGTGCCAGCAGCTTGCCGTACCAAGAGACCCAGTACTTC. Supplemented by reference TRBV11-2 and TRBJ2-5, the full variable domain reads EAGVAQSPRYKIIEKRQSVAFWCNPISGHATLYWYQQILGQGPKLLIQFQNNGVVDDSQLPKDRFSAERLKGVDSTLKIQPAKLEDSAVYLCASSLPYQETQYFGPGTRLLVL.

The chain carries TRBV18 and TRBJ1-1, with 7 bases aligning to TRBD1. The CDR3 loop spans 15 amino acids. Germline V gene data show CDR1 as KGHSH and CDR2 as LQKENI. Trimming removed 5 bases from V and 1 base from J; junction bases left unmatched: 7. CDR3 in DNA: TGTGCCAGCTCAAAATCCCACAGGGGGAACACTGAAGCTTTCTTT. Encoded protein: CASSKSHRGNTEAFF.

The chain is built from TRBV6-1 and TRBJ1-2; D uncertain. This CDR3 contains 15 residues. Trimming cost V 5 bases and J 4 bases, with 17 bases left between them. Germline assignment: CDR1 MNHNS and CDR2 SASEGT. CDR3 residues: CASSLRHWSGYGYTF. The CDR3 nucleotides are TGTGCCAGCAGTCTACGACACTGGTCAGGCTATGGCTACACCTTC.

This chain links TRBV4-2 with TRBJ2-3; D unclear. CDR1 and CDR2 (germline): LGHNA, YNFKEQ. With 4 bases removed from V and 6 bases from J, the gap between germline ends came to 8 bases. The length of the CDR3 is 12 residues. CDR3 bases: TGTGCCAGCAGCCGGACCCAGGATACGCAGTATTTT. Its protein product is CASSRTQDTQYF.

This clone was detected once. V usage is TRBV10-3 and J usage is TRBJ2-7; 9 bases fit TRBD1. Germline CDR1 and CDR2: ENHRY and SYGVKD. Trimming took 6 bases from V and 6 from J; bases not matched to a gene: 15. The CDR3 has 16 amino acids. CDR3 in amino acids: CAIRNPGQGGFGEQYF. The CDR3 nucleotides are TGTGCCATCAGAAACCCGGGACAGGGTGGGTTTGGCGAGCAGTACTTC.

The chain has TRBV6-5 and TRBJ1-6; D ambiguous. CDR1 is MNHEY, CDR2 SVGAGI, per germline. The CDR3 has 14 amino acids. V gave up 4 bases and J gave up 2 bases, with 6 bases separating them. The CDR3 DNA is TGTGCCAGCAGTTCAGGAGCCTATAATTCACCCCTCCACTTT. Translating it yields CASSSGAYNSPLHF.

This chain links TRBV7-6 with TRBJ2-7; D remains ambiguous. CDR1 is SGHVS, CDR2 FNYEAQ, per germline. This CDR3 contains 15 residues. Trimming removed 5 bases at V and 2 bases at J, with 16 bases between. CDR3 amino acids: CASSPKVQQAYEQYF. For the CDR3, the DNA is TGTGCCAGCAGCCCCAAGGTCCAGCAGGCCTACGAGCAGTACTTC.

The V gene is TRBV5-1, the J gene TRBJ1-1, with 9 positions matching TRBD1. From germline, CDR1 is SGHRS and CDR2 YFSETQ. Germline trimming cut 4 bases from V and 5 bases from J; bases unmatched to any gene: 9. The CDR3 covers 15 residues. The CDR3 here is CASSLGDRVDTEAFF. The CDR3 bases are TGCGCCAGCAGCCTAGGGGACAGGGTGGATACTGAAGCTTTCTTT.

The chain carries TRBV5-4 and TRBJ2-3; D may be TRBD1 (6 bases). CDR1 and CDR2 from the germline V gene are SGHNT and YYREEE (reference sequence). Trimming cost V 3 bases and J 2 bases, with 10 bases left between them. The CDR3 totals 14 residues. CDR3 amino acids: CASSSGQNTDTQYF. Here the CDR3 DNA reads TGTGCCAGCAGCTCTGGACAGAACACAGATACGCAGTATTTT.